This entry describes one T cell receptor beta chain. Its recognized antigen is unknown. Base-call qualities are not available, and no considerably larger clone is one nucleotide away. This specimen's time point label, per the study, means: baseline before first vaccination. Vaccinee samples were obtained from the UK trials COV001 and COV002, which included a single-blind randomized controlled phase 2/3 trial of AZD1222 (ChAdOx1 nCoV-19) in healthy adults. For TCRbeta chain sequencing, PBMC samples from trial participants were taken at day 0 and at day 28 after the second dose. Looking up the germline V gene yields CDR1 LGHNA and CDR2 YNFKEQ. From the cysteine through the phenylalanine, the CDR3 covers 12 amino acids. The entry retains the CDR3 DNA only, 36 bases that are in frame from base 1. V drops 1 base and J drops 4 bases, leaving 4 bases in between. This sample is drawn from a study of T cell responses to AZD1222 COVID-19 vaccine (dated by TCRdb to the early 2020s). For the wider study: AZD1222 recipients given second doses at about 4 weeks or at about 12 weeks were pooled, since spike-specific TCR depth and breadth were not found to differ between the two schedules. TCR sequencing was performed for 233 trial participants, of whom around 200 were given two doses of AZD1222 and some 26 were given two doses of MenACWY control vaccine. Trial participants were enrolled into age subgroups of 18-55, 56-69 and 70-plus years, which contained about 150, 28 and 57 TCR-sequenced participants, respectively.

The CDR3 regions of human TCRbeta chains were subjected to immunosequencing. As for how the authors treated the data: TCRs in the repertoires were matched against a reference library of SARS-CoV-2-specific TCRs that had been generated with the MIRA antigen-specificity platform. Breadth was defined as the fraction of unique TCRs that were SARS-CoV-2-associated. Depth was defined as the fraction of total T cells that were SARS-CoV-2-associated. Using the MIRA data, each spike-specific TCR was mapped to the spike region that the TCR reacts to and placed in a CD4 or CD8 class. Log10-transformed breadth and depth values were compared by one-way ANOVA with Sidak's multiple comparisons tests. TCRdb holds this immuneACCESS table with in-frame rearrangements only. Some clones are missing; in checked studies, unresolved V genes explain under half, and the rest has no known cause. Clone size and V and J calls were adopted from that table, with D and trimming inferred from the DNA. Recorded for this sample are about 160,000 clones; 90% to 95% of them occurred a single time. The ten largest clonotypes hold about 0.9% of the sample.

The study at large found these results: Vaccine-associated CD4 TCRs spanned the whole spike protein, with dominant responses in regions 160-218 and 743-854. Most participants were white British and females outnumbered males, and the authors suggested that clonal diversity may have been underestimated. Because no samples from the day 14 peak response were available, repertoires could be characterized only after the peak T cell response. Only 5 to 7 AZD1222 recipients were SARS-CoV-2 seropositive at baseline, limiting conclusions about previously exposed vaccinees. The 56-69-year group was small, and its depth increase did not reach significance, likely because of low power. After two AZD1222 doses, spike-specific TCR breadth and depth were significantly higher than at day 0 and than in MenACWY recipients. Epitopes outside the regions mutated in the B.1.351 and B.1.1.7 variants were reportedly recognized by nearly half of the unique spike-specific TCRs.

This receptor was identified in an adult in good health. The V and J segments used are TRBV4-2 and TRBJ1-1; no D segment can be confidently identified. The source material was peripheral blood, sampled on day 0 of AZD1222 vaccination. Read as DNA, the sequence is TGTGCCAGCAGCCAAGTAGGCACTGAAGCTTTCTTT. Translated, it reads CASSQVGTEAFF.